Listed below are T cell receptor beta chains from one sample, sequenced in a study of PD-L1 blockade in urothelial cancer. Profiling relied on immunoSEQ multiplex PCR, and the TCRdb table lists in-frame clones only, not all of them. The data contain 95,000 to 150,000 clones, around 88% of them singletons. Sequenced material: PBMCs, taken around atezolizumab (anti-PD-L1) treatment. These receptors were obtained from a man aged 50 to 60 with urothelial cancer. The conserved cysteine and the conserved F or W are not part of the CDR3 here. Only some rows state a clone size, as once, few, many or a class for expanded clones.

V gene: TRBV6-5
clone size: .
J gene: TRBJ1-3
CDR3 protein: ASSYSMAGAGNTIY

V gene: TRBV19
clone size: .
J gene: TRBJ2-3
CDR3 protein: ATLAGGPLDTQY

V gene: TRBV6-5
clone size: few
J gene: TRBJ1-5
CDR3 protein: ASKTGYQPQH

V gene: TRBV7-2
clone size: .
J gene: TRBJ1-2
CDR3 protein: ASSLGTVDGYT

V gene: TRBV4-2
clone size: .
J gene: TRBJ2-1
CDR3 protein: ASSQHSGSYYNEQF

V gene: TRBV18
clone size: .
J gene: TRBJ1-5
CDR3 protein: ASSLTGGNQPQH

V gene: TRBV19
clone size: once
J gene: TRBJ1-2
CDR3 protein: ASKGTGPYGYT

V gene: TRBV7-8
clone size: .
J gene: TRBJ1-5
CDR3 protein: ASSSGQGSGPQH

V gene: TRBV2
clone size: .
J gene: TRBJ1-6
CDR3 protein: ASRTGRPNSPLH

V gene: TRBV6-5
clone size: .
J gene: TRBJ1-5
CDR3 protein: ASSWSRGPNQPQH

V gene: TRBV4-1
clone size: once
J gene: TRBJ2-5
CDR3 protein: ASSHERDETQY

V gene: TRBV6-1
clone size: .
J gene: TRBJ2-5
CDR3 protein: ASSEARGVGETQY

V gene: TRBV30
clone size: .
J gene: TRBJ1-5
CDR3 protein: ASGASSNQPQH

V gene: TRBV28
clone size: .
J gene: TRBJ2-7
CDR3 protein: ASSLRPREQY

V gene: TRBV6-6
clone size: .
J gene: TRBJ2-7
CDR3 protein: ASSYSGPTYEQY

V gene: TRBV4-2
clone size: .
J gene: TRBJ1-1
CDR3 protein: ASSQERRGAGTEAF

V gene: TRBV13
clone size: .
J gene: TRBJ2-3
CDR3 protein: ASSRSLLTSTDTQY

V gene: TRBV29-1
clone size: .
J gene: TRBJ2-3
CDR3 protein: SVWRTDTQY

V gene: TRBV9
clone size: few
J gene: TRBJ2-1
CDR3 protein: ASSVATGGGNEQF

V gene: TRBV5-1
clone size: once
J gene: TRBJ2-1
CDR3 protein: ASSLVQGNSGRTNEQF

V gene: TRBV15
clone size: .
J gene: TRBJ1-1
CDR3 protein: ATSRDRENTEAF

V gene: TRBV5-4
clone size: once
J gene: TRBJ1-6
CDR3 protein: ASSSAPRVEDNSPLH

V gene: TRBV29-1
clone size: once
J gene: TRBJ2-7
CDR3 protein: SVEDPGLAGPEQY

V gene: TRBV29-1
clone size: .
J gene: TRBJ1-1
CDR3 protein: SVRTGVGEAF

V gene: TRBV10-2
clone size: .
J gene: TRBJ2-7
CDR3 protein: ASSSREGKSYEQY

V gene: TRBV6-1
clone size: .
J gene: TRBJ1-2
CDR3 protein: ASSESGRIYGYT

V gene: TRBV6-5
clone size: .
J gene: TRBJ1-5
CDR3 protein: ASSAGTGGQPQH

V gene: TRBV11-1
clone size: .
J gene: TRBJ2-7
CDR3 protein: ASSLGSGKGEQY

V gene: TRBV7-2
clone size: .
J gene: TRBJ2-7
CDR3 protein: ASSLVGGRTFYEQY

V gene: TRBV19
clone size: .
J gene: TRBJ2-3
CDR3 protein: ASGVAGGSDTQY

V gene: TRBV5-1
clone size: .
J gene: TRBJ2-5
CDR3 protein: ASSIGSFETQY

V gene: TRBV30
clone size: .
J gene: TRBJ2-7
CDR3 protein: AWSISGTGNGRYDEQY

V gene: TRBV6-5
clone size: .
J gene: TRBJ2-7
CDR3 protein: ASRFDTSSYEQY

V gene: TRBV15
clone size: .
J gene: TRBJ2-1
CDR3 protein: ATSRAGTSGYNEQF

V gene: TRBV16
clone size: .
J gene: TRBJ1-1
CDR3 protein: ASSQSASEAF

V gene: TRBV6-6
clone size: .
J gene: TRBJ2-7
CDR3 protein: ASSYKAGRIYEQY

V gene: TRBV6-6
clone size: few
J gene: TRBJ2-2
CDR3 protein: ASSYSRAGGPGELF

V gene: TRBV28
clone size: .
J gene: TRBJ2-7
CDR3 protein: ASSLRQGAYEQY

V gene: TRBV2
clone size: .
J gene: TRBJ2-3
CDR3 protein: ASSEGTGSDTQY

V gene: TRBV2
clone size: once
J gene: TRBJ1-2
CDR3 protein: ASRTSGTGGGLAGYT

V gene: TRBV19
clone size: .
J gene: TRBJ2-3
CDR3 protein: ASSILAPSTDTQY

V gene: TRBV10-3
clone size: .
J gene: TRBJ1-1
CDR3 protein: AISESGDRGEAF

V gene: TRBV9
clone size: .
J gene: TRBJ1-2
CDR3 protein: ASSVTTGSGYT

V gene: TRBV28
clone size: .
J gene: TRBJ2-7
CDR3 protein: ASSALGQGASLEQY

V gene: TRBV21-1
clone size: few
J gene: TRBJ1-1
CDR3 protein: ASSSIPCNTEAF

V gene: TRBV27
clone size: .
J gene: TRBJ1-5
CDR3 protein: ASSLSTPGSNQPQH

V gene: TRBV6-1
clone size: .
J gene: TRBJ1-1
CDR3 protein: ASSEVGRTEAF